Below are 6 T cell receptor beta chains sequenced from a single sample in a study of control samples from healthy donors and cancer patients. Sequenced by immunoSEQ multiplex PCR; TCRdb stores in-frame clones only, minus some. This sample has about 130,000 clones, with roughly 90% found just once. The sequencing sample was made of blood. The receptors originated from a man aged 18 to 30 in good health.

This clone was recorded only once. V gene TRBV7-9 combines with J gene TRBJ2-5; D uncertain. CDR3 length: 12 residues. In germline, CDR1 is SEHNR, CDR2 FQNEAQ (reference sequence). V gave up 5 bases and J gave up 4 bases, with 8 bases separating them. DNA of the CDR3: TGTGCCAGCAGCGCCCCTCGAGAGACCCAGTACTTC. It is translated as CASSAPRETQYF.

The rearrangement links TRBV30 to TRBJ2-1; D unclear. The CDR3 extends over 10 amino acids. Trimming left V 1 base short and J 6 bases short, with 1 base between. The germline V gene encodes CDR1 GTSNPN and CDR2 SVGIG (reference sequence). Here the CDR3 reads CAWSANEQFF. CDR3 coding DNA: TGTGCCTGGAGTGCCAATGAGCAGTTCTTC. Supplemented by reference TRBV30 and TRBJ2-1, the full variable domain reads SQTIHQWPATLVQPVGSPLSLECTVEGTSNPNLYWYRQAAGRGLQLLFYSVGIGQISSEVPQNLSASRPQDRQFILSSKKLLLSDSGFYLCAWSANEQFFGPGTRLTVL.

The CDR3 sequence is CASSIGGSHQPQHF. Written as DNA, the CDR3 is TGTGCCAGCAGTATAGGGGGGAGTCATCAGCCCCAGCATTTT. The rearrangement joins TRBV6-5 to TRBJ1-5, with D maybe TRBD1 (6 bases). Germline-derived CDR1 and CDR2 are MNHEY and SVGAGI. The CDR3 totals 14 residues. Trimming pared 5 bases from V and 5 bases from J, leaving 13 bases between.

The chain couples TRBV6-5 to TRBJ2-7; 12 positions match TRBD1. Trimming at V came to 4 bases and at J to 7 bases, leaving 5 bases not matched to a gene. From germline, CDR1 is MNHEY and CDR2 SVGAGI. This CDR3 is built from 14 residues. Here the CDR3 reads CASSSGQGAREQYF. CDR3 coding DNA: TGTGCCAGCAGTTCGGGACAGGGGGCGCGAGAGCAGTACTTC.

This chain joins TRBV19 and TRBJ1-4; TRBD1 matches 10 bases. The V and J ends lost 5 bases and 7 bases, in that order; junction bases with no gene match: 4. Per the germline V gene, CDR1 is LNHDA and CDR2 is SQIVND (reference sequence). The CDR3 loop spans 14 amino acids. The CDR3 region is CASSLTGGPEKLFF. Written as DNA, the CDR3 is TGTGCCAGTAGTCTGACAGGGGGCCCTGAAAAACTGTTTTTT.

The chain links TRBV10-3 to TRBJ1-2; TRBD1 aligns across 9 bases. CDR1 ENHRY and CDR2 SYGVKD come from the germline V gene. V was clipped by 7 bases and J by 4 bases; unmatched bases: 4. The CDR3 extends over 13 amino acids. CDR3 residues: CAIMSTGGYGYTF. CDR3 in DNA: TGTGCCATCATGTCGACAGGGGGCTATGGCTACACCTTC.